This T cell receptor beta chain originates from a study of blood T cell repertoires in COVID-19. CDR1 and CDR2 (germline): MNHEY, SMNVEV (reference sequence). The CDR3 sequence is 15 residues long. Trimming at V came to 2 bases and at J to 5 bases, leaving 1 base not matched to a gene. The assay was immunoSEQ multiplex PCR, and TCRdb's table has in-frame clones only and misses some. The sample carries some 250,000 clones, about 86% recorded once. Sequenced sample: peripheral blood. V gene TRBV27 combines with J gene TRBJ2-2; 11 bases fit TRBD2. This TCR came from a woman in her 30s who had recovered from COVID-19. The CDR3 spells CASSLLAGGTGELFF. The DNA for the CDR3 is TGTGCCAGCAGTTTACTAGCGGGGGGTACCGGGGAGCTGTTTTTT.